This T cell receptor (beta chain) was found in a study of shared clonotypes between healthy human individuals. Study findings and constraints: Non-shared clonotypes were found to have lower generation probabilities than the clonotypes that were shared by all four of the sorted-subset donors. Limitation of the genetic and exposure-history diversity represented came from the few donors. Shared clonotypes: 4.5% to 5% naive CD4, about 4% naive CD8, 2% to 2.5% memory CD4, about 0.4% memory CD8.

Details on this clone: Its antigen is as yet unknown.

Data came from immunoSEQ multiplex PCR; TCRdb stores just in-frame clones and leaves some out. Among 2 million to 2.5 million clones listed, 80% to 95% were seen once. There are 13 residues in the CDR3. Trimming pared 0 bases from V and 4 bases from J, leaving 6 bases between. The germline CDR1 and CDR2 sequences are ENHRY and SYGVKD. Sequenced: naive CD4+ T cells from PBMCs. Subset denoted: CD45RA+ positively selected. The genes are TRBV10-3 and TRBJ1-2; no firm D call. This TCR was sampled from a man younger than 30 in good health. Some clones in this sample may be carry-over from other donors' samples. The CDR3 reads CAISESGSYGYTF. The CDR3 DNA reads TGTGCCATCAGTGAGTCGGGCAGCTATGGCTACACCTTC.